This entry lists 16 T cell receptor beta chains sequenced from one sample in a study of radiotherapy plus CTLA-4 blockade in lung cancer. Profiling relied on immunoSEQ multiplex PCR, and the TCRdb table lists in-frame clones only, not all of them. The profile shows 70,000 to 90,000 clones, around 90% of them singletons. The sequences come from peripheral blood, collected from a patient treated with radiotherapy plus ipilimumab. The receptors were gathered from a human donor with non-small cell lung cancer who had stable disease on radiotherapy plus ipilimumab.

This clone was seen only a few times. The chain carries TRBV6-6 and TRBJ2-7, with 8 bases matching TRBD1. Germline V CDR1 and CDR2: MNHNY, SVGAGI (reference sequence). With 5 bases clipped from V and 6 bases from J, the junction kept 9 bases outside the gene matches. There are 14 residues in the CDR3. The CDR3 DNA is TGTGCCAGCAGTGAGGTGGACAGGGAAACCGAGCAGTACTTC. The encoded protein is CASSEVDRETEQYF.

This chain links TRBV7-9 with TRBJ2-1, with no clear D. The CDR3 runs 15 residues. Trimming pared 7 bases from V and 0 bases from J, leaving 13 bases between. Germline lookup yields CDR1 SEHNR and CDR2 FQNEAQ (reference sequence). CDR3 in amino acids: CASTPPGNSYNEQFF. In nucleotides, the CDR3 is TGTGCCAGCACCCCCCCGGGTAACTCCTACAATGAGCAGTTCTTC.

The CDR3 nucleotides are TGCGCCAGCAGCTTGGCACTGCGAGAGACCCAGTACTTC. This gives the protein CASSLALRETQYF. V gene TRBV5-1 combines with J gene TRBJ2-5; D remains unclear. CDR1 and CDR2 from the germline V gene are SGHRS and YFSETQ. The germline V and J ends were trimmed by 0 bases and 4 bases, with 7 bases remaining between them. This CDR3 is built from 13 residues.

In the case of this clone: One end of the junction fails to match germline, which may point to a read error. V gene TRBV7-9 combines with J gene TRBJ1-2; D ambiguous. From germline, CDR1 is SEHNR and CDR2 FQNEAQ (reference sequence). This CDR3 is 14 amino acids long. CDR3 amino acids: CASSLARSNYGYTF. The CDR3 coding sequence is TGTGCCAGCAGCCTAGCTCGAAGTAACTATGGCTACACCTTC.

J is TRBJ2-2 and V is TRBV11-2; TRBD2 matches 8 bases. Germline trimming cut 1 base from V and 3 bases from J; bases unmatched to any gene: 1. The germline V gene has CDR1 SGHAT and CDR2 FQNNGV. The CDR3 is made up of 15 amino acids. CDR3 residues: CASSLGGGHTGELFF. CDR3 DNA: TGTGCCAGCAGCTTAGGCGGGGGGCACACCGGGGAGCTGTTTTTT.

This chain connects TRBV6-5 to TRBJ1-2, with a possible D match to TRBD1 (5 bases). The CDR3 has 14 amino acids. Germline V gene lookup returns CDR1 MNHEY and CDR2 SVGAGI. V dropped 5 bases and J dropped 4 bases, with 14 bases sitting between them. CDR3 sequence reads: CASSKVGVFYGYTF. As DNA, the CDR3 is TGTGCCAGCAGTAAAGTAGGGGTTTTCTATGGCTACACCTTC.

V and J are TRBV14 and TRBJ1-1, with 9 bases matching TRBD1. V gave up 1 base and J gave up 3 bases; unmatched junction bases: 3. This CDR3 comprises 15 residues. Germline CDR1 is SGHDN and CDR2 is FVKESK. CDR3 region: CASSQGRQGDTEAFF. CDR3 bases: TGTGCCAGCAGCCAAGGTCGACAGGGGGACACTGAAGCTTTCTTT.

The sample holds one count of this clone. The rearrangement uses TRBV19 and TRBJ2-2, with TRBD2 matching over 9 bases. The trim removed 6 bases at V and 0 bases at J, leaving 5 bases unmatched. Germline V gene lookup returns CDR1 LNHDA and CDR2 SQIVND (reference sequence). CDR3 length: 16 residues. Here the CDR3 reads CASRRGLAANTGELFF. The CDR3 DNA is TGTGCCAGTAGAAGGGGACTAGCAGCGAACACCGGGGAGCTGTTTTTT.

The chain employs TRBV7-3 and TRBJ2-3, with D tentatively TRBD2 (8 bases). Germline V CDR1 and CDR2: SGHTA, FQGTGA. The CDR3 has 19 residues. V was clipped by 2 bases and J by 3 bases, with 24 bases between them. The CDR3 loop is CASSLGGGLGLGRTDTQYF. CDR3 bases: TGTGCCAGCAGCTTAGGAGGGGGCCTGGGACTAGGAAGGACAGATACGCAGTATTTT.

V is TRBV28 and J is TRBJ2-1; D gene uncertain. CDR3 length: 14 amino acids. The germline V and J ends were trimmed by 7 bases and 0 bases, with 10 bases remaining between them. Germline V lookup: CDR1 MDHEN, CDR2 SYDVKM. For the CDR3, the DNA is TGTGCCAGCAATAGCCACCACTCCTACAATGAGCAGTTCTTC. Its translation: CASNSHHSYNEQFF.

The CDR3 spells CASSTIRQPGELFF. As DNA, the CDR3 is TGTGCCAGCAGCACAATTCGACAGCCCGGGGAGCTGTTTTTT. The V and J genes are TRBV11-2 and TRBJ2-2, with D perhaps matching TRBD1 (5 bases). The CDR3 consists of 14 residues. Deletions cut 5 bases from V and 6 bases from J, with 13 bases between. CDR1 SGHAT and CDR2 FQNNGV come from the germline V gene.

The CDR3 DNA is TGTGCCAGCAGTTTATCTTACAACAGGGGGCTTAACTATGGCTACACCTTC. Translated, it gives CASSLSYNRGLNYGYTF. V is TRBV27 and J is TRBJ1-2; 9 positions match TRBD1. The CDR3 runs to 17 residues. Germline loops: CDR1 MNHEY, CDR2 SMNVEV (reference sequence). V dropped 0 bases and J dropped 1; count of bases not matched to a gene: 6.

This clone was detected only a few times. The rearrangement uses TRBV19 and TRBJ2-3; D might be TRBD1 (6 bases). This CDR3 has 14 residues. Per the germline V gene, CDR1 is LNHDA and CDR2 is SQIVND (reference sequence). V was clipped by 3 bases and J by 5 bases, with 12 bases between them. The CDR3: CASSIGQLRDTQYF. In DNA, the CDR3 is TGTGCCAGTAGTATCGGACAGCTTCGAGATACGCAGTATTTT.

On this clone itself: Relative to the germline gene, one junction end is altered; a read error may explain this. The chain is built from TRBV10-2 and TRBJ2-7; 12 bases are shared with TRBD2. The CDR3 is 13 amino acids. Per the germline V gene, CDR1 is WSHSY and CDR2 is SAAADI. CDR3 nucleotides: TGCGCCAGCAGTGAACGACTAGCGGGGGAGCAGCACTTC. Protein product: CASSERLAGEQHF.

The rearrangement joins TRBV9 to TRBJ1-5; D ambiguous. This CDR3 comprises 15 residues. Trimming cost V 3 bases and J 1 base, with 11 bases left between them. CDR1 is SGDLS, CDR2 YYNGEE, per germline. The CDR3 bases are TGTGCCAGCAGCGGATTCGGGAACAGCAATCAGCCCCAGCATTTT. Translation: CASSGFGNSNQPQHF.

J is TRBJ1-6 and V is TRBV5-4; 9 bases agree with TRBD1. Germline-derived CDR1 and CDR2 are SGHNT and YYREEE (reference sequence). The CDR3 runs to 15 residues. J gave up 3 bases and V 5 bases, and 3 bases lay outside the gene matches. The CDR3 bases are TGTGCCAGCAGATCGGACAGGGGCTATAATTCACCCCTCCACTTT. Its translation is CASRSDRGYNSPLHF.